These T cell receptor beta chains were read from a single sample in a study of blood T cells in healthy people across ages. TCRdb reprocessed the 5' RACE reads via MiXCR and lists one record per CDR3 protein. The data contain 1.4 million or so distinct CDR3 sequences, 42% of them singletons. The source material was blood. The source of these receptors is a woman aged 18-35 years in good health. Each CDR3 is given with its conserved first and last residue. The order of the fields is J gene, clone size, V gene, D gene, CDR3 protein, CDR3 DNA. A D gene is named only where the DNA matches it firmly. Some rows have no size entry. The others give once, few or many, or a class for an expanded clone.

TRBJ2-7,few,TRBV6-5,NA,CASSYSRTSTVTHEQYF,TGTGCCAGCAGTTACTCGCGGACGTCGACTGTCACCCATGAGCAGTACTTC
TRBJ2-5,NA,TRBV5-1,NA,CASSPDIVQETQYF,TGCGCCAGCAGCCCCGACATCGTACAAGAGACCCAGTACTTC
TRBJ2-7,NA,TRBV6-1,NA,CASSELVFFISSYEQYF,TGTGCCAGCAGTGAACTTGTTTTCTTTATAAGCTCCTACGAGCAGTACTTC
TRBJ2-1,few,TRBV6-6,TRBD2,CASRELGGSSYNEQFF,TGTGCTAGCAGAGAACTCGGGGGGAGCTCCTACAATGAGCAGTTCTTC
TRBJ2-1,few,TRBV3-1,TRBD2,CASSQVSGGYNEQFF,TGTGCCAGCAGCCAAGTGTCCGGGGGGTACAATGAGCAGTTCTTC
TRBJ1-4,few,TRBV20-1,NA,CSAGRSNEKLFF,TGCAGTGCTGGGCGTAGTAATGAAAAACTGTTTTTT
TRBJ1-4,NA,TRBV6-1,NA,CASSVTTTNEKLFF,TGTGCCAGCAGTGTGACAACAACTAATGAAAAACTGTTTTTT
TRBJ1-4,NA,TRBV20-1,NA,CSARGHSNEKLFF,TGCAGTGCTAGGGGACACTCTAATGAAAAACTGTTTTTT
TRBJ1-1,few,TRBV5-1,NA,CASSPNRVSAEAFF,TGCGCCAGCAGCCCAAACAGGGTCAGCGCTGAAGCTTTCTTT
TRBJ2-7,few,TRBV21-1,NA,CASRWLSGRTLYEQYF,TGTGCCAGCAGATGGCTTAGCGGGAGAACTCTATACGAGCAGTACTTC
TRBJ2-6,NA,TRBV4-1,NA,CASSHGGPGPGANVLTF,TGCGCCAGCAGCCACGGAGGGCCGGGGCCTGGGGCCAACGTCCTGACTTTC
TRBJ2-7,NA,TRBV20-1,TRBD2,CSARAASGDEQYF,TGCAGTGCTAGAGCTGCTAGCGGGGACGAGCAGTACTTC
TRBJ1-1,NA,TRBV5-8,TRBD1,CASIQWSRGAWNTEAFF,TGTGCCAGCATCCAATGGTCCAGGGGGGCTTGGAACACTGAAGCTTTCTTT
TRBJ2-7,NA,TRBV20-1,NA,CSAQSGVAQGAREQYF,TGCAGTGCCCAGAGTGGGGTTGCACAGGGCGCTCGCGAGCAGTACTTC
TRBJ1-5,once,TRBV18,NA,CASSAGGSPSQPQHF,TGTGCCAGCTCGGCCGGGGGTAGCCCCAGTCAGCCCCAGCATTTT
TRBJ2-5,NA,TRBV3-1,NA,CASSQDWDTSETQYF,TGTGCCAGCAGCCAAGACTGGGACACATCGGAGACCCAGTACTTC